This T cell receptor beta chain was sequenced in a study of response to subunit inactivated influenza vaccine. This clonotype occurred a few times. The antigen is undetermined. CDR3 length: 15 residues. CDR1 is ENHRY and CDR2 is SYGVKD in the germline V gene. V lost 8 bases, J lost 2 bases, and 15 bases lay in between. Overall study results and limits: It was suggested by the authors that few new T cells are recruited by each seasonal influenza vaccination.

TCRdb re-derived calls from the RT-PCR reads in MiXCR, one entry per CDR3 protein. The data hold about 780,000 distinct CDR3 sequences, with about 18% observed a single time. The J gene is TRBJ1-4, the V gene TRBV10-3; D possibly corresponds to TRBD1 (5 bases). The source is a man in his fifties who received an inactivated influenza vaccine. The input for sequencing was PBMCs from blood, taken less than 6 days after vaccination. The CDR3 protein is CAIGSTGATNEKLFF. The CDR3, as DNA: TGTGCCATCGGCTCAACAGGAGCTACTAATGAAAAACTGTTTTTT.